One sample yielded the 26 T cell receptor beta chains listed below, sequenced in a study of T cell changes during pregnancy in multiple sclerosis. The protocol was immunoSEQ multiplex PCR, while the TCRdb copy is restricted to in-frame clones and leaves out a portion. The sample lists some 28,000 clones; 70% to 90% were seen once. The material was CD8+ T cells from peripheral blood mononuclear cells, obtained before pregnancy. The receptors stem from a female donor with multiple sclerosis, enrolled in a pregnancy study.

This rearrangement joins TRBV11-2 to TRBJ2-1; D unclear. Trimming cost V 2 bases and J 6 bases, with 8 bases left between them. The CDR3 runs to 13 residues. Germline assignment: CDR1 SGHAT and CDR2 FQNNGV. The CDR3 sequence is CASSLRRPNEQFF. In nucleotides, the CDR3 is TGTGCCAGCAGCTTAAGGCGGCCCAATGAGCAGTTCTTC.

The count of this clone is one. This chain uses TRBV11-2 with TRBJ1-1; D possibly corresponds to TRBD1 (6 bases). CDR3 size: 15 residues. Trimming pared 2 bases from V and 4 bases from J, leaving 14 bases between. Germline V CDR1 and CDR2: SGHAT, FQNNGV. The CDR3 DNA sequence: TGTGCCAGCAGCTTAAGCCGTGGGGGGGCCACTGAAGCTTTCTTT. This translates into CASSLSRGGATEAFF.

The chain is built from TRBV4-1 and TRBJ2-2; maybe TRBD2 (6 bases). Germline V gene data show CDR1 as MGHRA and CDR2 as YSYEKL. Trimming pared 0 bases from V and 4 bases from J, leaving 12 bases between. This CDR3 is built from 16 residues. The CDR3 here is CASSQEYTEGTGELFF. The DNA of the CDR3 is TGCGCCAGCAGCCAAGAGTACACGGAGGGCACCGGGGAGCTGTTTTTT.

The gene calls are TRBV5-4 and TRBJ1-2, with D unresolved. The CDR3 length is 16 residues. CDR1 is SGHNT, CDR2 YYREEE, per germline (reference sequence). V gave up 0 bases and J gave up 5 bases, with 17 bases separating them. The CDR3 coding sequence is TGTGCCAGCAGCTTGGCAATAGGACTCCGGGTATATGGCTACACCTTC. Protein sequence: CASSLAIGLRVYGYTF.

This clone has only one observation. The chain employs TRBV28 and TRBJ1-6; D possibly corresponds to TRBD1 (6 bases). Germline loops: CDR1 MDHEN, CDR2 SYDVKM. The ends were cut back, 6 bases at V and 3 bases at J, with 12 bases in the middle. This CDR3 contains 15 residues. CDR3 residues: CASSWDKRYNSPLHF. The CDR3 nucleotides are TGTGCCAGCAGCTGGGACAAACGCTATAATTCACCCCTCCACTTT.

This clone was observed a single time. The J gene is TRBJ1-1, the V gene TRBV6-1; 7 bases line up with TRBD1. V lost 7 bases and J lost 5; bases outside the gene matches: 7. Germline V gene data show CDR1 as MNHNS and CDR2 as SASEGT. The CDR3 loop spans 13 amino acids. The CDR3 DNA sequence: TGTGCCAGCACCACAGGGGAATCTACTGAAGCTTTCTTT. Translated, it gives CASTTGESTEAFF.

This chain links TRBV19 with TRBJ2-7; a possible D gene is TRBD2 (6 bases). V was trimmed by 6 bases and J by 6 bases, leaving 12 bases between them. The germline V gene encodes CDR1 LNHDA and CDR2 SQIVND (reference sequence). The CDR3 is 12 residues long. The CDR3 region is CASSPSGFEQYF. The DNA of the CDR3 is TGTGCCAGTAGCCCGAGCGGGTTCGAGCAGTACTTC.

The chain recombines TRBV2 with TRBJ1-2; TRBD1 aligns across 7 bases. This CDR3 has 15 amino acids. The V segment lost 5 bases and the J segment 4 bases; nucleotides outside the gene matches: 10. Germline V lookup: CDR1 SNHLY, CDR2 FYNNEI. CDR3 nucleotides: TGTGCCAGCAGTACCCGGGACAGCGATCTCTATGGCTACACCTTC. Protein product: CASSTRDSDLYGYTF. Combining the CDR3 with reference TRBV2 and TRBJ1-2 gives the whole variable domain EPEVTQTPSHQVTQMGQEVILRCVPISNHLYFYWYRQILGQKVEFLVSFYNNEISEKSEIFDDQFSVERPDGSNFTLKIRSTKLEDSAMYFCASSTRDSDLYGYTFGSGTRLTVV.

This chain links TRBV6-4 with TRBJ2-3; TRBD2 agrees at 11 bases. CDR3 length: 17 amino acids. The germline V gene has CDR1 MRHNA and CDR2 SNTAGT. The ends lost 0 bases at V and 1 base at J; junction bases unmatched: 3. The CDR3 here is CASSDSVTSGGTDTQYF. CDR3 nucleotides: TGTGCCAGCAGTGACTCGGTGACTAGCGGGGGCACAGATACGCAGTATTTT.

In its sample, this clone was seen once. This chain links TRBV5-5 with TRBJ2-7, with 11 bases lining up with TRBD1. The CDR3 is 16 amino acids. Germline CDR1 reads SGHKS; CDR2 reads YYEKEE (reference sequence). The J segment lost 3 bases and the V segment lost 0 bases, leaving 5 bases of the junction unmatched. CDR3 in DNA: TGTGCCAGCAGCTTGGCAGTTGGGACAGGGGGCTACGAGCAGTACTTC. Protein sequence: CASSLAVGTGGYEQYF.

This clone was seen only once. The chain joins TRBV5-6 to TRBJ2-1; TRBD2 agrees at 9 bases. Trimming at V came to 0 bases and at J to 3 bases, leaving 4 bases not matched to a gene. Germline V gene data show CDR1 as SGHDT and CDR2 as YYEEEE. The CDR3 has 16 amino acids. CDR3 nucleotide sequence: TGTGCCAGCAGCTTGGCTCTAGCGGGGCACTACAATGAGCAGTTCTTC. As protein: CASSLALAGHYNEQFF. The complete variable domain, with remaining parts taken from reference TRBV5-6 and TRBJ2-1, reads DAGVTQSPTHLIKTRGQQVTLRCSPKSGHDTVSWYQQALGQGPQFIFQYYEEEERQRGNFPDRFSGHQFPNYSSELNVNALLLGDSALYLCASSLALAGHYNEQFFGPGTRLTVL.

This clone appeared a few times. CDR3 bases: TGTGCCACCAGCCAAACTAGCGGGGCTTACAATGAGCAGTTCTTC. Protein: CATSQTSGAYNEQFF. This chain links TRBV15 with TRBJ2-1, with TRBD2 matching over 10 bases. Germline assignment: CDR1 LNHNV and CDR2 YYDKDF (reference sequence). V lost 5 bases to trimming and J lost 4 bases; unmatched junction nucleotides: 5. The length of the CDR3 is 15 residues.

J is TRBJ1-1 and V is TRBV27; TRBD1 agrees at 10 bases. The length of the CDR3 is 19 residues. Germline lookup yields CDR1 MNHEY and CDR2 SMNVEV (reference sequence). The ends lost 4 bases at V and 1 base at J; junction bases unmatched: 15. CDR3 DNA: TGTGCCAGCAGTTCGTTGACAGGGGGCGCGATTAGGGGGAACACTGAAGCTTTCTTT. This gives the protein CASSSLTGGAIRGNTEAFF.

The chain carries TRBV6-5 and TRBJ2-7, with 9 bases matching TRBD1. The CDR3 contains 13 residues. Germline loops: CDR1 MNHEY, CDR2 SVGAGI. V gave up 5 bases and J gave up 7 bases; unmatched junction bases: 6. The CDR3 is CASSRQGGWEQYF. Here the CDR3 DNA reads TGTGCCAGCAGTCGACAGGGGGGGTGGGAGCAGTACTTC.

The rearrangement joins TRBV9 to TRBJ2-7, with 10 bases that match TRBD1. This CDR3 contains 15 residues. The ends lost 4 bases at V and 4 bases at J; junction bases unmatched: 8. CDR1 and CDR2 (germline): SGDLS, YYNGEE. CDR3: CASSSRTGGLYEQYF. The CDR3 DNA is TGTGCCAGCAGCTCTCGGACAGGGGGGCTTTACGAGCAGTACTTC.

The chain links TRBV27 to TRBJ2-5, with 15 bases identical to TRBD2. The J segment lost 4 bases and the V segment lost 5 bases, leaving 8 bases of the junction unmatched. The CDR3 has 17 residues. Germline V gives CDR1 MNHEY, CDR2 SMNVEV (reference sequence). Written as DNA, the CDR3 is TGTGCCAGCAGTCCGGGACTAGCGGGGGGCTGGGGAGAGACCCAGTACTTC. The encoded protein is CASSPGLAGGWGETQYF.

As concerns this clone: One end of the junction is discordant with germline, which a read error may explain. The V call is TRBV6-5, the J call TRBJ1-1; 7 bases line up with TRBD1. The CDR3 runs to 16 residues. Per the germline V gene, CDR1 is MNHEY and CDR2 is SVGAGI. Here the CDR3 reads CASNYLPGGRNTEAFF. CDR3 DNA sequence: TGTGCCAGCAATTACCTACCAGGGGGGAGGAACACTGAAGCTTTCTTT.

V gene TRBV27 combines with J gene TRBJ2-3; D is perhaps TRBD2 (6 bases). Germline values: CDR1 MNHEY, CDR2 SMNVEV (reference sequence). The CDR3 contains 11 residues. Trimming took off 6 bases at V and 10 bases at J, with 11 bases between the two ends. The DNA for the CDR3 is TGTGCCAGCAGGACCGGGACTTCGCAGTATTTT. Translated, it gives CASRTGTSQYF.

The chain joins TRBV9 to TRBJ1-2, with TRBD1 matching over 8 bases. The CDR3 contains 15 residues. Germline CDR1 SGDLS, CDR2 YYNGEE. Losses at the gene ends were 3 bases for V and 4 bases for J; bases not matched to a gene: 8. The CDR3: CASSGDRTTGYGYTF. Written as DNA, the CDR3 is TGTGCCAGCAGCGGGGACAGGACTACTGGCTATGGCTACACCTTC. The full variable domain, in which reference TRBV9 and TRBJ1-2 provide the parts outside the CDR3, is DSGVTQTPKHLITATGQRVTLRCSPRSGDLSVYWYQQSLDQGLQFLIQYYNGEERAKGNILERFSAQQFPDLHSELNLSSLELGDSALYFCASSGDRTTGYGYTFGSGTRLTVV.

The chain uses TRBV30 and TRBJ2-7; D is possibly TRBD1 (6 bases). V shed 4 bases and J shed 2 bases, with 15 bases lying between them. CDR1 is GTSNPN and CDR2 is SVGIG in the germline V gene (reference sequence). The CDR3 extends over 14 amino acids. The CDR3 here is CAWKYRDNTYEQYF. CDR3 nucleotides: TGTGCCTGGAAGTATCGGGACAACACCTACGAGCAGTACTTC.

J is TRBJ2-3 and V is TRBV2; TRBD2 matches 14 bases. CDR3 length equals 17 residues. Germline V gene data show CDR1 as SNHLY and CDR2 as FYNNEI. Trimming removed 7 bases from V and 2 bases from J; junction bases left unmatched: 8. The DNA for the CDR3 is TGTGCCAGCATGCCCGGGACTAGCGGGGGAATCACAGATACGCAGTATTTT. This gives the protein CASMPGTSGGITDTQYF.

The V gene is TRBV4-1, the J gene TRBJ1-1, with D possibly TRBD1 on 6 matching bases. This CDR3 is 15 amino acids long. Trimming took 4 bases from V and 0 from J, leaving 12 bases between them. In germline, CDR1 is MGHRA, CDR2 YSYEKL. The CDR3 protein is CASSPAGTLNTEAFF. DNA of the CDR3: TGCGCCAGCAGCCCCGCCGGGACATTGAACACTGAAGCTTTCTTT.

This clone was recorded once. The rearrangement links TRBV6-5 to TRBJ2-6; 8 nucleotides match TRBD1. V was clipped by 2 bases and J by 0 bases; unmatched bases: 0. CDR1 is MNHEY and CDR2 is SVGAGI in the germline V gene. This CDR3 is 16 amino acids long. CDR3: CASSYTGGSGANVLTF. CDR3 bases: TGTGCCAGCAGTTACACAGGGGGCTCTGGGGCCAACGTCCTGACTTTC.

Here the CDR3 reads CASSLVPSADTQYF. CDR3 nucleotides: TGTGCCAGCAGCTTAGTTCCCTCGGCAGATACGCAGTATTTT. This chain uses TRBV11-2 with TRBJ2-3; the D is unclear. This CDR3 contains 14 residues. In germline, CDR1 is SGHAT, CDR2 FQNNGV. V was cut by 1 base and J by 4 bases, with 9 bases left in between.

V usage is TRBV5-1 and J usage is TRBJ2-1; TRBD2 aligns across 14 bases. Looked up from germline, CDR1 is SGHRS and CDR2 is YFSETQ. CDR3 length equals 17 residues. V shed 2 bases and J 3 bases; nucleotides not matched to a gene: 4. The CDR3: CASSLYGLAGGYNEQFF. The CDR3 bases are TGCGCCAGCAGCTTATATGGACTAGCGGGGGGCTACAATGAGCAGTTCTTC. Supplemented by reference TRBV5-1 and TRBJ2-1, the full variable domain reads KAGVTQTPRYLIKTRGQQVTLSCSPISGHRSVSWYQQTPGQGLQFLFEYFSETQRNKGNFPGRFSGRQFSNSRSEMNVSTLELGDSALYLCASSLYGLAGGYNEQFFGPGTRLTVL.

V is TRBV13 and J is TRBJ1-1; TRBD1 matches 8 bases. Germline assignment: CDR1 PRHDT and CDR2 FYEKMQ (reference sequence). V trimming: 3 bases; J trimming: 6 bases; junction bases outside the gene matches: 6. The CDR3 runs 14 residues. The CDR3: CASSFTGGKAEAFF. In DNA, the CDR3 is TGTGCCAGCAGCTTTACAGGGGGTAAAGCTGAAGCTTTCTTT.